This T cell receptor (beta chain) emerged from a study of OX40 agonist ivuxolimab in advanced cancers. Study-wide context: Ivuxolimab is an agonistic anti-OX40 (CD134) antibody, and patients were treated with it. Participants could have had prior anti-PD-1, anti-PD-L1 or anti-CTLA-4 therapy, and around 40% had some.

In the case of this clone: The antigen is unknown.

Germline lookup yields CDR1 SQVTM and CDR2 ANQGSEA. This CDR3 spans 15 amino acids. J was trimmed by 4 bases and V by 5 bases; bases with no gene match: 13. This table comes from immunoSEQ multiplex PCR, and its TCRdb copy is limited to in-frame clones, with some not included. The sample has some 71,000 clones, roughly 84% seen once. Broader study findings: The specificity for antigen of the expanded peripheral T cells was not determined.

This sequence joins TRBV29-1 and TRBJ2-7; 8 bases align to TRBD1. This clonotype was obtained from an adult with an advanced solid tumor such as melanoma, head and neck, liver or kidney cancer. The sample in question was CD4+ or CD8+ T cells sorted from blood, obtained in a trial of the OX40 agonist ivuxolimab. CDR3 nucleotide sequence: TGCAGCGTTCGGGGAGGCAGGACAGGGCTTTACGAGCAGTACTTC. The encoded protein is CSVRGGRTGLYEQYF.